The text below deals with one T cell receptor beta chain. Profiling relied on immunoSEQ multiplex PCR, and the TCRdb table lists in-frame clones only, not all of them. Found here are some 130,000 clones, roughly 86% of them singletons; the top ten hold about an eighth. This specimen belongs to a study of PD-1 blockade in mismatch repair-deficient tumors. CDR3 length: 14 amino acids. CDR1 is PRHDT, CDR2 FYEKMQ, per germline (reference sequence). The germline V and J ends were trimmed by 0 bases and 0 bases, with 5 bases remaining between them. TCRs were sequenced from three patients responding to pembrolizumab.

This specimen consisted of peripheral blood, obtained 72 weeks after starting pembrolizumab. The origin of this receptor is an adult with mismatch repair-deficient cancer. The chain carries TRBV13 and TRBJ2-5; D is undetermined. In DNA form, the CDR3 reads TGTGCCAGCAGCTTAGGCCACAACCAAGAGACCCAGTACTTC. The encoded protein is CASSLGHNQETQYF.